The T cell receptor (beta chain) described here comes from a study of cytomegalovirus exposure and HLA in healthy donors. Whole-study context: Roughly 180 million T cells yielded 117 million unique TCR beta sequences, as an earlier analysis found. About 85 million unique TCRs from HLA-typed donors were held in an early release of data.

Nominally healthy donors provided the samples, though records likely missed some immune exposures. It was with 60 Vbeta and 13 Jbeta primers that the PCR ran. Produced via immunoSEQ multiplex PCR; TCRdb's table is partial and in-frame only. This table holds roughly 150,000 clones, over 60% found once. CDR1 SGHAT and CDR2 FQNNGV come from the germline V gene. V lost 1 base and J 2 bases, leaving 15 bases between the germline ends. The CDR3 totals 17 residues. Whole-study findings and limits: In vitro experiments confirmed that a few CMV-associated chains were specific for CMV antigens.

A remark on this clone: Its antigen is undetermined.

This chain links TRBV11-2 with TRBJ1-5; tentatively, D is TRBD1 (5 bases). The clonotype originates from a young man in good health and CMV-seronegative. What was sequenced was PBMCs. DNA of the CDR3: TGTGCCAGCAGCTTAGCCGGGGGTGTTAGGGGCAATCAGCCCCAGCATTTT. As protein: CASSLAGGVRGNQPQHF.